The following is a T cell receptor (beta chain) sequence with its context. This sample was taken from a study of radiotherapy plus CTLA-4 blockade in lung cancer. Turning to the study itself: Disease control was present in 30% to 35% of patients, and objective responses in approximately 20%.

There are 12 residues in the CDR3. V lost 7 bases and J 6 bases, leaving 12 bases between the germline ends. Germline V gene data show CDR1 as SNHLY and CDR2 as FYNNEI. Here immunoSEQ multiplex PCR was the method, and the copy in TCRdb shows in-frame clones only, minus some. This sample has more than 95,000 clones, with roughly 80% found just once. This TCR derives from a human donor with non-small cell lung cancer who had a partial response to radiotherapy plus ipilimumab. The chain joins TRBV2 to TRBJ1-2; D remains unclear. The sample was peripheral blood, taken from a patient treated with radiotherapy plus ipilimumab. The CDR3 loop reads CASTPAGNGYTF. In DNA form, the CDR3 reads TGTGCCAGCACACCTGCCGGGAATGGCTACACCTTC.